These 29 T cell receptor gamma chains were sequenced from one sample in a study of γδ T cells in repeated Plasmodium falciparum infection. Gammadelta T cells were flow-sorted from PBMC into Vgamma9/Vdelta2+ and Vdelta2-negative populations for bulk analysis. TCRdb called clones anew from the multiplex PCR reads with CATT. The profile covers around 24,000 gamma-chain clones, with roughly 3.1% appearing a single time and roughly a third taken by the ten largest. Sequenced input: gamma-delta T cells from blood. The receptors shown here come from a pool of human donors (malaria-infected and uninfected, not separated).

A note on this clone: The amino acid sequence in TCRdb belongs to a much larger clone and departs from this DNA's translation at residue 4, likely a sequencing read error; the sequence shown is translated from the DNA. The CDR3 here is CALREDHKKLF. The CDR3 coding sequence is TGTGCCTTGCGGGAGGATCATAAGAAACTCTTT. The J gene is TRGJ1 or TRGJ2, the V gene TRGV9. TCRdb gives no J gene; it was assigned here by matching the DNA to germline. Germline-derived CDR1 and CDR2 are GITISATS and ISYDGTV (reference sequence). This CDR3 contains 11 residues.

This clone was detected ten times or more. The protein recorded in TCRdb matches a much larger clone and deviates from this DNA's translation at residue 9, suggesting a read error; the protein here is obtained by translating the DNA. The V gene is TRGV9, but the J gene lacks a call. The CDR3 totals 12 residues. Germline V gene data show CDR1 as GITISATS and CDR2 as ISYDGTV (reference sequence). In DNA form, the CDR3 reads TGTGCCTTGTGGGAGGTGCAGGGTGGTAAGCTCTTT. Translated: CALWEVQGGKLF.

This clone was picked up many times. The protein TCRdb lists belongs to a much larger clone and differs from this DNA's translation at residue 4, which points to a read error; the protein shown is made from the DNA. The rearrangement links TRGV9 to TRGJ1 or TRGJ2. TCRdb carries no J gene annotation; the J gene was assigned here by matching the DNA with germline. This CDR3 is 9 amino acids long. Germline assignment: CDR1 GITISATS and CDR2 ISYDGTV (reference sequence). Trimming took 9 bases from V and 7 from J; bases not matched to a gene: 3. CDR3 bases: TGTGCCTTGCCCTATAAGAAACTCTTT. Protein: CALPYKKLF.

This clone has a count of ten or more. A much larger clone is a single base away; this may be a read error. The J gene was not called, though the V gene is TRGV5. Germline CDR1 reads VINAFY; CDR2 reads YDVSNSKD. This CDR3 is 11 amino acids long. CDR3 nucleotides: TGTGCCACCTGGGACAGTCTGGAGAAGCTCTTT. Its translation is CATWDSLEKLF.

This chain joins TRGV4 and TRGJP2. The J gene, left out of TCRdb, was set here by checking the DNA against germline. The V gene's germline CDR1 is EGSTGY and CDR2 YDSYTSSV. The CDR3 extends over 15 amino acids. The CDR3 loop is CAPGTQGGSDWIKTF. The CDR3 bases are TGTGCACCTGGGACACAGGGGGGTAGTGATTGGATCAAGACGTTT.

This clone was found a few times. The protein held in TCRdb is that of a much larger clone and does not match this DNA's translation at residue 4, likely because of a read error; the protein shown is translated from the DNA. V gene TRGV4 combines with J gene TRGJ1 or TRGJ2. This CDR3 is built from 13 residues. CDR1 EGSTGY and CDR2 YDSYTSSV come from the germline V gene. The CDR3 here is CATRDGLRYKKLF. In DNA form, the CDR3 reads TGTGCCACCAGGGATGGGCTGCGTTATAAGAAACTCTTT.

This clone was observed at least ten times. The mismatch at residue 5 between this DNA's translation and the TCRdb protein of a much larger clone likely reflects a read error; the protein shown is translated from the DNA. The chain uses TRGV9 and TRGJ1 or TRGJ2. The J gene, left out of TCRdb, was set here by checking the DNA against germline. In germline, CDR1 is GITISATS, CDR2 ISYDGTV (reference sequence). The CDR3 has 13 amino acids. The chain's CDR3 is CALWKVFCYKKLF. CDR3 DNA: TGTGCCTTGTGGAAGGTGTTTTGTTATAAGAAACTCTTT.

This clone was recorded at least ten times. The protein TCRdb gives is from a much larger clone and does not agree with this DNA's translation at residue 3, likely a read error; the protein shown here comes from the DNA. The V gene is TRGV2, the J gene TRGJ1 or TRGJ2. Germline values: CDR1 EGSNGY, CDR2 YDSYNSKV. CDR3 length equals 13 residues. In DNA form, the CDR3 reads TGTGCCCCCTGGGACCCCCCGGGATATAAGAAACTCTTT. It is translated as CAPWDPPGYKKLF.

There are many counts of this clone. Since a much larger clone is just one base distant, this may be a read error. V usage is TRGV2 and J usage is TRGJ1 or TRGJ2. CDR3 length: 12 residues. Germline V gene lookup returns CDR1 EGSNGY and CDR2 YDSYNSKV. V was clipped by 3 bases and J by 4 bases; unmatched bases: 3. The CDR3 DNA is TGTGCCACCTGGGACTTATATTATAAGAAACTCTTT. It specifies CATWDLYYKKLF.

This clone was seen ten or more times. This rearrangement joins TRGV9 to TRGJP1. Germline CDR1 reads GITISATS; CDR2 reads ISYDGTV (reference sequence). The CDR3 covers 13 residues. Trimming took 2 bases from V and 4 from J; bases not matched to a gene: 1. CDR3 amino acids: CALWEDTGWFKIF. CDR3 nucleotides: TGTGCCTTGTGGGAGGACACTGGTTGGTTCAAGATATTT.

This clone turned up a few times. A single base is all that separates this from a far larger clone, so a read error is likely. Because the CDR3's place on the DNA is in doubt, the DNA is left out and the CDR3 is given as listed by TCRdb. The V gene is given as TRGV2, and no J gene call is available. A total of 30 residues make up the CDR3, ends included. Germline values: CDR1 EGSNGY, CDR2 YDSYNSKV. CDR3 sequence reads: CATWDGAIRNSLAVEQHLLSQVSIGRIQHF.

This clone was seen a few times. The protein TCRdb gives is from a much larger clone and does not agree with this DNA's translation at residue 10, likely a read error; the protein shown here comes from the DNA. The V call is TRGV5, the J call TRGJ1 or TRGJ2. TCRdb supplies no J gene; here it was assigned by aligning the nucleotide sequence to germline. CDR3 length equals 14 residues. The trim removed 1 base at V and 8 bases at J, leaving 11 bases unmatched. CDR1 is VINAFY and CDR2 is YDVSNSKD in the germline V gene. The CDR3 loop reads CATWDSQRNHKKLF. CDR3 bases: TGTGCCACCTGGGACAGTCAACGGAATCATAAGAAACTCTTT.

This clone has ten or more counts. A read error may be the cause here, since a much bigger clone is one base away. This chain connects TRGV9 to TRGJ1 or TRGJ2. Losses at the gene ends were 0 bases for V and 7 bases for J; bases not matched to a gene: 15. The CDR3 loop spans 16 amino acids. Germline assignment: CDR1 GITISATS and CDR2 ISYDGTV (reference sequence). The DNA for the CDR3 is TGTGCCTTGTGGGAGGTGCATTTGCTGATGGGGTATAAGAAACTCTTT. Amino acids: CALWEVHLLMGYKKLF.

A word on this clone: A read error likely explains why the TCRdb protein, taken from a much larger clone, differs from this DNA's translation at residue 7; the protein shown is translated from the DNA. The chain couples TRGV9 to TRGJ1 or TRGJ2. TCRdb lists no J gene, so it was determined here by aligning the DNA to germline. The CDR3 has 10 amino acids. The junction had 9 bases not matched to a gene; V was cut back by 7 bases and J by 12 bases. CDR1 GITISATS and CDR2 ISYDGTV come from the germline V gene (reference sequence). CDR3 in amino acids: CALCRPRKLF. In nucleotides, the CDR3 is TGTGCCTTGTGCCGGCCGAGGAAACTCTTT.

This clone showed up many times. A far larger clone differs by one base, so this is likely a read error. The identical CDR3 is also encoded by other nucleotide sequences in the sample. The chain is built from TRGV9 and TRGJ1 or TRGJ2. The J gene, left out of TCRdb, was set here by checking the DNA against germline. CDR3 length: 13 amino acids. V lost 3 bases, J lost 8 bases, and 10 bases stayed unmatched. The germline gives CDR1 GITISATS, CDR2 ISYDGTV (reference sequence). The CDR3 reads CALWEPIGNKKLF. As DNA, the CDR3 is TGTGCCTTGTGGGAGCCTATCGGAAATAAGAAACTCTTT.

The table lists this clone with many counts. The mismatch at residue 5 between this DNA's translation and the TCRdb protein of a much larger clone likely reflects a read error; the protein shown is translated from the DNA. The chain employs TRGV9 and TRGJ1 or TRGJ2. The germline CDR1 and CDR2 sequences are GITISATS and ISYDGTV (reference sequence). The CDR3 has 16 residues. CDR3 bases: TGTGCCTTGTGGGGGGTGCACAATGGCGAAAATTATAAGAAACTCTTT. As protein: CALWGVHNGENYKKLF.

This clone has ten or more counts. For this DNA, TCRdb reports the protein of a much larger clone, which diverges at residue 15, most likely from a read error; the protein presented here is translated directly from the DNA. No J gene call was made, and the V gene is TRGV9. Germline V gives CDR1 GITISATS, CDR2 ISYDGTV (reference sequence). This CDR3 comprises 17 residues. CDR3 region: CALWEKGQELGKKIRVF. Written as DNA, the CDR3 is TGTGCCTTGTGGGAGAAGGGGCAAGAGTTGGGCAAAAAAATCAGGGTATTT.

In this sample, this clone turned up a few times. Only one base separates this from a far larger clonotype, so it likely reflects a read error. The rearrangement uses TRGV3 and TRGJ1 or TRGJ2. TCRdb supplies no J gene; here it was assigned by aligning the nucleotide sequence to germline. There are 17 residues in the CDR3. The V and J ends lost 0 bases and 0 bases, in that order; junction bases with no gene match: 11. CDR1 VTNTFY and CDR2 YDVSTARD come from the germline V gene (reference sequence). The CDR3 DNA reads as TGTGCCACCTGGGACAGGCGGGGAAGTTTGAATTATTATAAGAAACTCTTT. It codes for CATWDRRGSLNYYKKLF.

At least ten counts were recorded for this clone. The gene calls are TRGV3 and TRGJ1 or TRGJ2. The germline CDR1 and CDR2 sequences are VTNTFY and YDVSTARD (reference sequence). The V gene end was trimmed by 1 base and the J gene end by 10 bases; junction bases not matched to a gene: 7. The CDR3 totals 12 residues. CDR3 loop: CATWDSALKKLF. DNA for the CDR3: TGTGCCACCTGGGACAGCGCCTTGAAGAAACTCTTT.

Many counts were recorded for this clone. A far more abundant clone sits one base away, making this likely a read error. This sample also contains other DNA sequences that code for the same CDR3. V usage is TRGV9 and J usage is TRGJP2. The length of the CDR3 is 15 residues. The V gene's germline CDR1 is GITISATS and CDR2 ISYDGTV (reference sequence). CDR3 loop: CALWEPVGSDWIKTF. The CDR3 DNA reads TGTGCCTTATGGGAGCCGGTCGGTAGTGATTGGATCAAGACGTTT.

This clone was seen ten or more times. TCRdb's listed protein matches a much larger clone and diverges from this DNA's translation at residue 4, likely through a read error; the protein shown comes from the DNA. The rearrangement uses TRGV9 and TRGJ1 or TRGJ2. Germline CDR1 GITISATS, CDR2 ISYDGTV (reference sequence). CDR3 length: 10 amino acids. The CDR3 region has the DNA TGTGCCTTGAGGGAGGATAAGAAACTCTTT. This gives the protein CALREDKKLF.

This clone came up many times. The gene calls are TRGV4 and TRGJP. CDR1 is EGSTGY, CDR2 YDSYTSSV, per germline. V dropped 4 bases and J dropped 7; count of bases not matched to a gene: 4. This CDR3 region has 15 residues. The CDR3 coding sequence is TGTGCCACCTGGGACCGTGAGTTGGGCAAAAAAATCAAGGTATTT. Its protein product is CATWDRELGKKIKVF.

This clone was counted many times. This chain joins TRGV8 and TRGJ1 or TRGJ2. Germline values: CDR1 VENAVY, CDR2 YDSYNSRV. The junction had 9 bases not matched to a gene; V was cut back by 2 bases and J by 2 bases. The CDR3 runs 15 residues. CDR3 nucleotides: TGTGCCACCTGGGATAAGGAGTCGGATTATTATAAGAAACTCTTT. Encoded protein: CATWDKESDYYKKLF.

About this clone: A far larger clone is one nucleotide away, so this likely arose from a read error. Within the sample, other DNA sequences also encode this same CDR3. TRGV2 is the V gene, and the J gene was not called. CDR3 length: 14 residues. Germline V gives CDR1 EGSNGY, CDR2 YDSYNSKV. The CDR3 reads CATWDGFYYYKKLF. Written as DNA, the CDR3 is TGTGCCACCTGGGACGGATTTTATTATTATAAGAAGCTCTTT.

A word on this clone: The protein given by TCRdb reflects a much larger clone and differs at residue 11 from this DNA's translation, likely from a read error; the protein shown is the DNA's translation. For the V gene the call is TRGV9; the J gene has no call. Germline V CDR1 and CDR2: GITISATS, ISYDGTV (reference sequence). The CDR3 contains 14 residues. The CDR3 loop is CALWEPRNYYNKLF. CDR3 nucleotide sequence: TGTGCCTTGTGGGAGCCCCGCAATTATTATAATAAACTCTTT.

Many counts were recorded for this clone. Since a far larger clone is one base different, this is likely a read error. Other DNA sequences within the sample encode an identical CDR3. The J gene is TRGJP2, the V gene TRGV2. Since TCRdb gives no J gene, matching the DNA to germline was used here to assign it. Germline V gives CDR1 EGSNGY, CDR2 YDSYNSKV. With V trimmed by 0 bases and J by 11 bases, 3 bases remained unmatched. The CDR3 is 12 residues long. As DNA, the CDR3 is TGTGCCACCTGGGACGGGCCCTGGATCAAGACGTTT. Translating gives CATWDGPWIKTF.

The table lists this clone with a few counts. A far more abundant clone sits one base away, making this likely a read error. The chain carries TRGV9 and TRGJ1 or TRGJ2. TCRdb offers no J gene call, so here the DNA was matched to germline to obtain one. Germline-derived CDR1 and CDR2 are GITISATS and ISYDGTV (reference sequence). The CDR3 totals 15 residues. CDR3 nucleotide sequence: TGTGCCCTGTGGGAGGCCTCTCTCTATTATTATAAGAAACTCTTT. Translation gives CALWEASLYYYKKLF.

The sample holds many counts of this clone. This chain connects TRGV3 to TRGJ1 or TRGJ2. Matching the DNA to germline supplied the J gene, which TCRdb does not give. This CDR3 has 13 residues. Germline CDR1 VTNTFY, CDR2 YDVSTARD (reference sequence). The V segment lost 1 base and the J segment 10 bases; nucleotides outside the gene matches: 10. CDR3 nucleotide sequence: TGTGCCACCTGGGACAGCTCTCTTAGCAAGAAACTCTTT. Translation gives CATWDSSLSKKLF.

This clone was picked up many times. V gene TRGV2 combines with J gene TRGJ1 or TRGJ2. This CDR3 is built from 13 residues. Germline V gene data show CDR1 as EGSNGY and CDR2 as YDSYNSKV. V shed 0 bases and J 12 bases; nucleotides not matched to a gene: 11. The CDR3, as DNA: TGTGCCACCTGGGACGGGCCCAGCCGAGCGAAACTCTTT. Protein sequence: CATWDGPSRAKLF.